One sample yielded the 14 T cell receptor beta chains listed below, sequenced in a study of shared clonotypes between healthy human individuals (dated by TCRdb to 2020 to 2021). The library was obtained by the immunoSEQ multiplex PCR assay. TCRdb holds this immuneACCESS table with in-frame rearrangements only. Some clones are missing; in checked studies, unresolved V genes explain under half, and the rest has no known cause. In all, the sample holds about 380,000 clones, and 90% to 97% of those were seen once. Of the sample, about 0.32% falls within the top ten clones. The source material was memory CD8+ T cells sorted from blood. Taken with the paper, the label for cell subset or site translates to: CD45RO+ cells pooled with CCR7-negative TemRA cells. Receptors originate from a man aged 25-45 years in good health.

The chain combines TRBV5-6 with TRBJ2-1, with unresolved D. Germline values: CDR1 SGHDT, CDR2 YYEEEE. The CDR3 totals 14 residues. Trimming took 1 base from V and 3 from J, leaving 8 bases between them. The DNA of the CDR3 is TGTGCCAGCAGCTTGCGGCGCATCTACAATGAGCAGTTCTTC. This translates into CASSLRRIYNEQFF. Drawing the rest from reference TRBV5-6 and TRBJ2-1, the complete variable domain is DAGVTQSPTHLIKTRGQQVTLRCSPKSGHDTVSWYQQALGQGPQFIFQYYEEEERQRGNFPDRFSGHQFPNYSSELNVNALLLGDSALYLCASSLRRIYNEQFFGPGTRLTVL.

The chain combines TRBV19 with TRBJ1-2; D gene ambiguous. This CDR3 has 13 residues. From germline, CDR1 is LNHDA and CDR2 SQIVND (reference sequence). Trimming removed 6 bases at V and 4 bases at J, with 12 bases between. CDR3 residues: CASRPLGGYGYTF. The DNA of the CDR3 is TGTGCCAGTAGGCCCCTCGGTGGCTATGGCTACACCTTC.

The V call is TRBV10-3, the J call TRBJ1-2, with 7 bases that match TRBD1. The CDR3 runs to 16 residues. V was pared by 2 bases and J by 9 bases, with 15 bases of the junction left unmatched. CDR1 and CDR2 from the germline V gene are ENHRY and SYGVKD. In DNA, the CDR3 is TGTGCCATCAGTGAGCCTACACCGGGACAGTTGAAGAGCTACACCTTC. Its protein product is CAISEPTPGQLKSYTF.

This chain links TRBV20-1 with TRBJ1-4, with TRBD1 matching over 8 bases. The V segment lost 1 base and the J segment 11 bases; nucleotides outside the gene matches: 0. The CDR3 length is 11 residues. CDR1 and CDR2 (germline): DFQATT, SNEGSKA (reference sequence). CDR3 nucleotide sequence: TGCAGTGCTAGAGGGACAGGGAAACTGTTTTTT. This translates into CSARGTGKLFF.

The chain has TRBV6-4 and TRBJ1-1; D remains unclear. The CDR3 has 11 residues. The germline V and J ends were trimmed by 8 bases and 1 base, with 5 bases remaining between them. CDR1 and CDR2 (germline): MRHNA, SNTAGT. CDR3: CASDENTEAFF. CDR3 bases: TGTGCCAGCGACGAGAACACTGAAGCTTTCTTT.

Here the CDR3 DNA reads TGTGCCAGTAGTTCCAGGGGGCTAGCGGGGACCGGGGAGCTGTTTTTT. This gives the protein CASSSRGLAGTGELFF. J is TRBJ2-2 and V is TRBV19, with D maybe TRBD2 (9 bases). V lost 5 bases and J lost 5, with 18 bases in between. The CDR3 length is 16 residues. Germline lookup yields CDR1 LNHDA and CDR2 SQIVND (reference sequence).

This chain joins TRBV6-6 and TRBJ1-2; no firm D call. V lost 6 bases, J lost 8 bases, and 7 bases lay in between. Germline loops: CDR1 MNHNY, CDR2 SVGAGI (reference sequence). The CDR3 length is 10 residues. DNA of the CDR3: TGTGCCAGCAGAGGGAGCGGCTACACCTTC. This gives the protein CASRGSGYTF.

V gene TRBV6-6 combines with J gene TRBJ2-7; D gene uncertain. Germline loops: CDR1 MNHNY, CDR2 SVGAGI (reference sequence). The V and J ends lost 3 bases and 5 bases respectively, with 17 bases between them. This CDR3 region has 15 residues. Here the CDR3 reads CASSYDWFSSDEQYF. The CDR3 bases are TGTGCCAGCAGTTATGATTGGTTTTCATCGGACGAGCAGTACTTC.

The chain is built from TRBV25-1 and TRBJ2-3, with D perhaps TRBD2 (6 bases). CDR3 length equals 16 residues. Looked up from germline, CDR1 is MGHDK and CDR2 is SYGVNS. Trimming removed 6 bases from V and 0 bases from J, with 16 bases in between. The CDR3 bases are TGTGCCAGCAGATCGACGGGGGTAACTAGCACAGATACGCAGTATTTT. Its translation: CASRSTGVTSTDTQYF.

V and J are TRBV2 and TRBJ2-1, with 9 bases aligning to TRBD1. CDR1 and CDR2 from the germline V gene are SNHLY and FYNNEI. V lost 7 bases, J lost 9 bases, and 10 bases stayed unmatched. The CDR3 extends over 14 amino acids. This CDR3 reads CASKWDREAGEQFF. The CDR3 DNA sequence: TGTGCCAGCAAGTGGGACAGGGAAGCTGGTGAGCAGTTCTTC.

The V call is TRBV5-5, the J call TRBJ2-7, with TRBD1 matching over 9 bases. V was clipped by 4 bases and J by 3 bases; unmatched bases: 5. The CDR3 runs 14 residues. The germline gives CDR1 SGHKS, CDR2 YYEKEE (reference sequence). CDR3 sequence: CASSLPTGGYEQYF. DNA for the CDR3: TGTGCCAGCAGCCTGCCGACAGGGGGCTACGAGCAGTACTTC.

The rearrangement uses TRBV2 and TRBJ2-7; the D is unclear. Between the trimmed V and J ends, which lost 3 bases and 0 bases, there was a span of 9 bases. Germline V CDR1 and CDR2: SNHLY, FYNNEI. This CDR3 has 14 residues. CDR3 nucleotide sequence: TGTGCCAGCAGTGACCCTCTAAGCTCCTACGAGCAGTACTTC. Residues: CASSDPLSSYEQYF. The entire variable domain, with the rest obtained from reference TRBV2 and TRBJ2-7, is as follows: EPEVTQTPSHQVTQMGQEVILRCVPISNHLYFYWYRQILGQKVEFLVSFYNNEISEKSEIFDDQFSVERPDGSNFTLKIRSTKLEDSAMYFCASSDPLSSYEQYFGPGTRLTVT.

The chain joins TRBV5-1 to TRBJ2-1, with D perhaps matching TRBD2 (6 bases). The germline CDR1 and CDR2 sequences are SGHRS and YFSETQ. Trimming took 0 bases from V and 0 from J, leaving 10 bases between them. There are 16 residues in the CDR3. The DNA for the CDR3 is TGCGCCAGCAGCTTGGATGTCGGGAGCTCCTACAATGAGCAGTTCTTC. Translated, it gives CASSLDVGSSYNEQFF.

This chain connects TRBV10-2 to TRBJ2-7; 8 nucleotides match TRBD2. V trimming: 7 bases; J trimming: 4 bases; junction bases outside the gene matches: 6. Germline V lookup: CDR1 WSHSY, CDR2 SAAADI. CDR3 length: 13 residues. The CDR3 reads CASMTGGPYEQYF. The CDR3 DNA reads as TGCGCCAGCATGACGGGAGGGCCGTACGAGCAGTACTTC.